The subject of this entry is one TCR beta chain. Antigen: not known. V shed 2 bases, J shed 5 bases, and the junction held 8 bases outside the gene matches. In germline, CDR1 is KGHSH, CDR2 LQKENI. The CDR3 has 16 residues. The data were taken from a study of T cell responses to AZD1222 COVID-19 vaccine. Study-wide context: Whether given at about 4 or about 12 weeks, second doses were pooled.

TCRdb keeps only in-frame clones here, not all; method: immunoSEQ multiplex PCR. The profile shows over 70,000 clones, approximately 85% of them singletons. Study results and caveats: The donors showed a predominance of white British ancestry and of females, with possible underestimation of clonal diversity. Across the whole spike, CD4 TCRs peaked at regions 160-218 and 743-854. Scientists sampled the repertoires only once the peak T cell response had passed.

The V and J genes are TRBV18 and TRBJ2-1, with 8 bases matching TRBD1. Specimen: peripheral blood, collected on day 0 of AZD1222 vaccination. This sequence originates from an adult in good health. This CDR3 is CASSPRRQGWNNEQFF. The CDR3 DNA sequence: TGTGCCAGCTCACCAAGGAGACAGGGGTGGAACAATGAGCAGTTCTTC.